Below, 21 T cell receptor beta chains from the same sample are listed, as sequenced in a study of response to subunit inactivated influenza vaccine. One entry per CDR3 protein results from TCRdb running MiXCR on the RT-PCR reads. The sample gives 500,000 to 600,000 distinct CDR3 sequences, around 13% of which show up once; around 13% is in the top ten. Here the sequenced sample was PBMCs from blood, taken 35 to 45 days after vaccination. Every receptor here comes from a man aged 45-60 years who received an inactivated influenza vaccine.

This clonotype has just a few counts. Here the CDR3 DNA reads TGTGCCAGCAGTACCCGGGGGAGCGCTGGAAACACCATATATTTT. This codes for CASSTRGSAGNTIYF. J is TRBJ1-3 and V is TRBV25-1; the D gene is possibly TRBD1 (5 bases). V was clipped by 5 bases and J by 2 bases, with 13 bases between them. Germline V gene sequence: CDR1 MGHDK, CDR2 SYGVNS. The CDR3 has 15 amino acids.

Many counts were recorded for this clonotype. The rearrangement uses TRBV27 and TRBJ2-1, with TRBD1 matching over 9 bases. The germline gives CDR1 MNHEY, CDR2 SMNVEV (reference sequence). The CDR3 is 15 residues long. After removal of 6 bases from V and 6 bases from J, the junction contained 9 bases not matched to a gene. The CDR3 DNA sequence: TGTGCCAGCAGCTGGGACAGGGATTTTTTCAATGAGCAGTTCTTC. Translated: CASSWDRDFFNEQFF.

This clonotype has a count of ten or more. The genes are TRBV10-2 and TRBJ2-1; 15 nucleotides agree with TRBD2. The trim removed 8 bases at V and 1 base at J, leaving 0 bases unmatched. The CDR3 length is 15 residues. Germline V gene data show CDR1 as WSHSY and CDR2 as SAAADI. CDR3 protein: CASGLAGGSYNEQFF. As DNA, the CDR3 is TGCGCCAGCGGACTAGCGGGGGGGTCCTACAATGAGCAGTTCTTC.

At least ten counts were recorded for this clonotype. J is TRBJ1-2 and V is TRBV6-5; D gene ambiguous. The CDR3 covers 15 residues. Germline V gives CDR1 MNHEY, CDR2 SVGAGI. With 0 bases removed from V and 3 bases from J, the gap between germline ends came to 11 bases. The CDR3 sequence is CASSYSGDGDYGYTF. The CDR3 coding sequence is TGTGCCAGCAGTTACTCAGGCGACGGGGACTATGGCTACACCTTC.

A few counts support this clonotype. This chain links TRBV20-1 with TRBJ2-7, with 10 bases aligning to TRBD1. Per the germline V gene, CDR1 is DFQATT and CDR2 is SNEGSKA (reference sequence). The CDR3 extends over 16 amino acids. V trimming: 3 bases; J trimming: 2 bases; junction bases outside the gene matches: 10. The DNA for the CDR3 is TGCAGTGCTAGCTCCCGCCGAGACAGGGGGCCCTACGAGCAGTACTTC. Protein: CSASSRRDRGPYEQYF.

This clonotype was detected once. This chain links TRBV29-1 with TRBJ2-5; D not resolved. There are 15 residues in the CDR3. Germline V gene sequence: CDR1 SQVTM, CDR2 ANQGSEA. V dropped 5 bases and J dropped 3 bases, with 19 bases sitting between them. CDR3 DNA: TGCAGCGTTCGAACCCCCCTTGAGGCTGAAGAGACCCAGTACTTC. Translation gives CSVRTPLEAEETQYF.

The chain uses TRBV7-9 and TRBJ2-2, with TRBD1 identical over 9 bases. V lost 6 bases and J lost 6; bases outside the gene matches: 11. Germline V gives CDR1 SEHNR, CDR2 FQNEAQ (reference sequence). The CDR3 length is 16 residues. CDR3 sequence: CASRHGGTGSAGELFF. In nucleotides, the CDR3 is TGTGCCAGCAGACACGGGGGGACAGGGTCAGCCGGGGAGCTGTTTTTT.

This clonotype appeared many times. The chain employs TRBV10-1 and TRBJ2-7, with unresolved D. Germline V lookup: CDR1 WNHNN, CDR2 SYGVQD (reference sequence). The germline V and J ends were trimmed by 3 bases and 4 bases, with 7 bases remaining between them. CDR3 size: 12 residues. The CDR3, as DNA: TGCGCCAGCAGTGACCAGTGGTACGAGCAGTACTTC. Its translation: CASSDQWYEQYF.

Turning to this clonotype: The germline gene is not matched at one end of the junction; a read error may be the cause. V and J are TRBV12-3 or TRBV12-4 and TRBJ1-1; TRBD1 might be the D (5 bases). CDR3 length: 17 residues. CDR3: CASSLRSGMLMNIEAFF. The CDR3 DNA follows: TGTGCCAGCAGTTTACGGTCAGGGATGCTTATGAACATTGAAGCTTTCTTT.

The chain has TRBV6-5 and TRBJ2-2; 13 bases match TRBD2. After removal of 4 bases from V and 6 bases from J, the junction contained 8 bases not matched to a gene. Germline assignment: CDR1 MNHEY and CDR2 SVGAGI. CDR3 length equals 17 residues. The CDR3 DNA follows: TGTGCCAGCAGTTCCGGTAGTGGACTAGCGGGAGCCGGGGAGCTGTTTTTT. This codes for CASSSGSGLAGAGELFF.

This clonotype appeared a few times. This rearrangement joins TRBV29-1 to TRBJ2-1; 8 bases align to TRBD1. With V trimmed by 6 bases and J by 6 bases, 7 bases remained unmatched. The CDR3 has 13 residues. Germline V gene sequence: CDR1 SQVTM, CDR2 ANQGSEA. The CDR3 sequence: CSVTGGLGNEQFF. CDR3 nucleotides: TGCAGCGTCACAGGGGGACTTGGCAATGAGCAGTTCTTC.

This clonotype showed up many times. V is TRBV11-1 and J is TRBJ2-1; D is ambiguous. Trimming removed 5 bases from V and 5 bases from J, with 13 bases in between. This CDR3 region has 14 residues. Germline loops: CDR1 SGHAT, CDR2 FQDESV (reference sequence). CDR3 region: CASSVGEVDNEQFF. The CDR3 nucleotides read TGTGCCAGCAGCGTCGGAGAAGTCGACAATGAGCAGTTCTTC. Drawing the rest from reference TRBV11-1 and TRBJ2-1, the complete variable domain is EAEVAQSPRYKITEKSQAVAFWCDPISGHATLYWYRQILGQGPELLVQFQDESVVDDSQLPKDRFSAERLKGVDSTLKIQPAELGDSAMYLCASSVGEVDNEQFFGPGTRLTVL.

This clonotype has a handful of counts. The chain carries TRBV6-2 or TRBV6-3 and TRBJ1-1, with a weak D call TRBD1 (6 bases). Germline CDR1 MNHEY, CDR2 SVGEGT. Trimming left V 0 bases short and J 0 bases short, with 14 bases between. The CDR3 has 17 amino acids. CDR3 sequence reads: CASSYSWTDYMNTEAFF. As DNA, the CDR3 is TGTGCCAGCAGTTACTCCTGGACAGACTATATGAACACTGAAGCTTTCTTT.

The rearrangement uses TRBV6-2 or TRBV6-3 and TRBJ1-5; D call uncertain. V lost 5 bases and J lost 3, with 14 bases in between. CDR3 size: 15 residues. Germline values: CDR1 MNHEY, CDR2 SVGEGT. In DNA form, the CDR3 reads TGTGCCAGCAGTGCACAAGGACGGGACAATCAGCCCCAGCATTTT. It codes for CASSAQGRDNQPQHF.

The chain combines TRBV29-1 with TRBJ1-2; TRBD1 agrees at 8 bases. The CDR3 consists of 13 residues. J lost 4 bases, V lost 6 bases, and 7 bases had no gene match. CDR1 SQVTM and CDR2 ANQGSEA come from the germline V gene. The CDR3 DNA is TGCAGCGTGAGACAGGGGTCGGGCTATGGCTACACCTTC. Protein sequence: CSVRQGSGYGYTF.

This clonotype was recorded a few times. V usage is TRBV20-1 and J usage is TRBJ1-5, with D uncertain. V shed 2 bases and J shed 2 bases, with 13 bases lying between them. The CDR3 loop spans 15 amino acids. Germline V gene lookup returns CDR1 DFQATT and CDR2 SNEGSKA (reference sequence). CDR3 nucleotides: TGCAGTGCTAGACACCCAGGCGCGGGCAATCAGCCCCAGCATTTT. It codes for CSARHPGAGNQPQHF.

The CDR3 coding sequence is TGTGCCATCAGTAGGACTAGCGGACGCACAGATACGCAGTATTTT. Protein: CAISRTSGRTDTQYF. The chain carries TRBV10-3 and TRBJ2-3, with 10 bases fitting TRBD2. Germline loops: CDR1 ENHRY, CDR2 SYGVKD. This CDR3 is built from 15 residues. V was clipped by 5 bases and J by 1 base; unmatched bases: 3.

This clonotype occurred many times. The gene calls are TRBV29-1 and TRBJ2-7; 9 bases agree with TRBD1. This CDR3 contains 12 residues. The J segment lost 3 bases and the V segment lost 7 bases, leaving 4 bases of the junction unmatched. Germline V CDR1 and CDR2: SQVTM, ANQGSEA. This chain's CDR3 is CSGVDRGYEQYF. In nucleotides, the CDR3 is TGCAGCGGGGTGGACAGGGGCTACGAGCAGTACTTC.

The V and J genes are TRBV10-2 and TRBJ2-2; a weak D match, TRBD2 (6 bases). V dropped 5 bases and J dropped 1 base, with 11 bases sitting between them. The CDR3 totals 15 residues. CDR1 and CDR2 from the germline V gene are WSHSY and SAAADI. The CDR3 sequence: CASSPGTLNTGELFF. The CDR3 DNA sequence: TGCGCCAGCAGTCCCGGGACTTTGAACACCGGGGAGCTGTTTTTT.

This clonotype was recorded a few times. The chain joins TRBV5-1 to TRBJ2-3; D possibly corresponds to TRBD2 (6 bases). Germline V gives CDR1 SGHRS, CDR2 YFSETQ. Trimming took 2 bases from V and 2 from J, leaving 21 bases between them. The CDR3 has 18 amino acids. CDR3 DNA sequence: TGCGCCAGCAGCTTCCACGGGTGGGGGGTTACCGACACAGATACGCAGTATTTT. Protein sequence: CASSFHGWGVTDTDTQYF.

This clonotype was detected a few times. The gene calls are TRBV4-1 and TRBJ2-3; 10 bases match TRBD2. The CDR3 extends over 17 amino acids. CDR1 is MGHRA and CDR2 is YSYEKL in the germline V gene. V shed 1 base and J 5 bases; nucleotides not matched to a gene: 9. Here the CDR3 DNA reads TGCGCCAGCAGCCAAGGCGCTGGTAGCGGGGGGATAGATACGCAGTATTTT. Protein: CASSQGAGSGGIDTQYF.